This T cell receptor beta chain stems from a study of technical replicates of blood from a few donors. The CDR3 is 14 residues long. V was shortened by 9 bases and J by 1 base, with 15 bases between the two germline ends. The germline V gene encodes CDR1 LNHDA and CDR2 SQIVND (reference sequence). TCRdb's copy holds only in-frame clones and misses some; the assay was immunoSEQ multiplex PCR. Among roughly 100,000 clones listed, 96% were seen once. Material: T cells isolated from PBMCs. This clonotype was sampled from a human donor in good health. The rearrangement joins TRBV19 to TRBJ2-5; D gene ambiguous. The DNA of the CDR3 is TGTGCCAGCAACCCGAGGATCGGCCAAGAGACCCAGTACTTC. Translating gives CASNPRIGQETQYF.